The entry that follows covers one T cell receptor beta chain sequence. Its antigen is as yet unknown. Vbeta (60) and Jbeta (13) primers were used in the PCR. Per the original data handling: About 11 million of some 80 million unique TCR beta chains were shared, per a later count. Generated by immunoSEQ multiplex PCR, the TCRdb table keeps only in-frame clones and is missing some. D and trimming were read from the DNA, whereas the V and J calls and clone size are those reported in that table. Here the sample spans 120,000 or so clones, over 60% being singletons. These data are taken from a study of cytomegalovirus exposure and HLA in healthy donors. Study outcomes and limitations: At a 0.05 false discovery rate, a later analysis found some 17,000 TCR beta sequences to be associated with HLA alleles. Exclusion as indistinguishable affected some V segments, including TRBV6-2 and TRBV6-3.

The CDR3 length is 16 residues. The germline gives CDR1 LNHDA, CDR2 SQIVND (reference sequence). The V and J ends lost 10 bases and 7 bases, in that order; junction bases with no gene match: 17. The origin of this receptor is a woman aged 40 to 50 in good health and CMV-seronegative. The sequencing sample was made of PBMCs. The gene calls are TRBV19 and TRBJ2-1; TRBD1 matches at 9 bases. The DNA of the CDR3 is TGTGCCACCGCCCTCTTTGACAGGGGGGTTAAGAATGAGCAGTTCTTC. This gives the protein CATALFDRGVKNEQFF.